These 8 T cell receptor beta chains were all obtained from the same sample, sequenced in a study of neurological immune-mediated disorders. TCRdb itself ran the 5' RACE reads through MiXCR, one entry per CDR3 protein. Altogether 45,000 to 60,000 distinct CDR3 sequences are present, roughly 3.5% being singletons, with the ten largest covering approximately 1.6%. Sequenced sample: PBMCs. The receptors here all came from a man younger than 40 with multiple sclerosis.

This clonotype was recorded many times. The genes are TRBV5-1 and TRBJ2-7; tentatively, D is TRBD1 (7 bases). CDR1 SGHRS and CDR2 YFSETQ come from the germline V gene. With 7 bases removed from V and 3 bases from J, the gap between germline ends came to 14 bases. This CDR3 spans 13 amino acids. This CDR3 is CASSDREDYEQYF. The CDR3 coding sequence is TGCGCCAGCTCAGACAGGGAGGACTACGAGCAGTACTTC.

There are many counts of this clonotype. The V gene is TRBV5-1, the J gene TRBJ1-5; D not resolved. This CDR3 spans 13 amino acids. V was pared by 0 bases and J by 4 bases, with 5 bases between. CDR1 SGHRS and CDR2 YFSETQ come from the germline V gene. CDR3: CASSLEPNQPQHF. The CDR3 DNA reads TGCGCCAGCAGCTTGGAACCGAATCAGCCCCAGCATTTT.

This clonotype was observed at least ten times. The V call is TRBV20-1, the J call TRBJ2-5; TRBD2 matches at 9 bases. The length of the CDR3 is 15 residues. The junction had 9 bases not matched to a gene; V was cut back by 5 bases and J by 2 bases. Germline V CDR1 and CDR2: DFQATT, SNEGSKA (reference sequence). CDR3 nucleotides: TGCAGTGCTCTTCAGCGGGGGGACCCTCAAGAGACCCAGTACTTC. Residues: CSALQRGDPQETQYF.

CDR3 in amino acids: CASSPEGQLETQYF. DNA for the CDR3: TGTGCCAGCAGCCCAGAAGGCCAGCTAGAGACCCAGTACTTC. This sequence joins TRBV3-1 and TRBJ2-5; no clear D. The CDR3 totals 14 residues. Germline V gene lookup returns CDR1 LGHDT and CDR2 YNNKEL (reference sequence). V was clipped by 4 bases and J by 4 bases, with 13 bases between them.

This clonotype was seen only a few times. The CDR3 region is CASSLGLAESSYNEQFF. The CDR3 bases are TGTGCCAGCAGCCTGGGACTAGCGGAGAGCTCCTACAATGAGCAGTTCTTC. This chain joins TRBV9 and TRBJ2-1, with TRBD2 matching over 11 bases. In germline, CDR1 is SGDLS, CDR2 YYNGEE. The CDR3 consists of 17 residues. The J segment lost 0 bases and the V segment lost 4 bases, leaving 6 bases of the junction unmatched.

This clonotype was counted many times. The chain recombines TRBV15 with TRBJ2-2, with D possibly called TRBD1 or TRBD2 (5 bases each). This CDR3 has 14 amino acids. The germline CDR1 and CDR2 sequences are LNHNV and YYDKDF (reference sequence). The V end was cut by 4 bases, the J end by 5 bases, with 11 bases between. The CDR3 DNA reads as TGTGCCACCAGCAAACGGGGCGCGACCGGGGAGCTGTTTTTT. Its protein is CATSKRGATGELFF.

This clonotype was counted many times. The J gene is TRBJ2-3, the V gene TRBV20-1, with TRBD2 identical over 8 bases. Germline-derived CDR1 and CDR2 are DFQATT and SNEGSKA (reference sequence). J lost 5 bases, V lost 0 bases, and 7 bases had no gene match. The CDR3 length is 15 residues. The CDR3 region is CSARDFGGRQDTQYF. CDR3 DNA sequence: TGCAGTGCTAGAGATTTTGGCGGGAGGCAAGATACGCAGTATTTT.

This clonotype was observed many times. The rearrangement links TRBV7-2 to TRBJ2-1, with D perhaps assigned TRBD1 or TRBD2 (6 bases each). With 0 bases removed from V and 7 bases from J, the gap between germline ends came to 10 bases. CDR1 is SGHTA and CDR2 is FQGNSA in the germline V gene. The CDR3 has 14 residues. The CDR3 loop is CASSLAGGVNEQFF. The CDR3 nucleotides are TGTGCCAGCAGCTTAGCGGGGGGCGTGAATGAGCAGTTCTTC.